The 28 T cell receptor beta chains below all came from one sample that was sequenced in a study of T cell repertoires in cytomegalovirus infection. TCRdb reanalysed the reads using MiXCR and keeps one entry per CDR3 protein. The sample lists about 830,000 distinct CDR3 sequences; roughly 33% were seen once. Antigens for these TCRs are unknown. The input for sequencing was cultured CD8+ T cells from PBMCs, taken from culture after CMV antigen stimulation. The receptors stem from a human donor in good health (CMV status not recorded). Some clones in this sample may be carry-over from other donors' samples.

CDR3 in amino acids: CASMEGGVGTDTQYF. CDR3 nucleotide sequence: TGTGCCAGCATGGAGGGGGGGGTCGGCACAGATACGCAGTATTTT. This chain links TRBV27 with TRBJ2-3; possible D gene TRBD2, 7 bases. The V gene lost 7 bases and the J gene lost 1 base, with 15 bases spanning the gap. Germline CDR1 reads MNHEY; CDR2 reads SMNVEV (reference sequence). The CDR3 is 15 residues long.

This clonotype was detected only a few times. The CDR3 nucleotides read TGTGCCAGTAGCAACCCATGGACTTATGGAAACACCATATATTTT. Encoded protein: CASSNPWTYGNTIYF. The rearrangement joins TRBV19 to TRBJ1-3; D is undetermined. Germline V CDR1 and CDR2: LNHDA, SQIVND (reference sequence). V lost 6 bases, J lost 3 bases, and 15 bases lay in between. The CDR3 spans 15 residues. Full variable domain (rest looked up from reference TRBV19 and TRBJ1-3): DGGITQSPKYLFRKEGQNVTLSCEQNLNHDAMYWYRQDPGQGLRLIYYSQIVNDFQKGDIAEGYSVSREKKESFPLTVTSAQKNPTAFYLCASSNPWTYGNTIYFGEGSWLTVV.

The sample holds a few counts of this clonotype. This chain links TRBV6-6 with TRBJ1-2; no firm D call. CDR3 length: 14 residues. V lost 2 bases, J lost 4 bases, and 11 bases lay in between. Germline loops: CDR1 MNHNY, CDR2 SVGAGI (reference sequence). In DNA, the CDR3 is TGTGCCAGCAGTTACATCGGGCTTGCCTATGGCTACACCTTC. Its translation: CASSYIGLAYGYTF.

The sample holds many counts of this clonotype. The chain links TRBV11-2 to TRBJ2-1; D uncertain. The CDR3 sequence is 12 residues long. From germline, CDR1 is SGHAT and CDR2 FQNNGV. V shed 10 bases and J shed 7 bases, with 14 bases lying between them. The CDR3 coding sequence is TGTGCCACCGATCCCATTCTTAATGAGCAGTTCTTC. Translated: CATDPILNEQFF.

This clonotype was counted ten times or more. V gene TRBV7-9 combines with J gene TRBJ1-1; D unresolved. The CDR3 runs 15 residues. V was shortened by 1 base and J by 1 base, with 10 bases between the two germline ends. CDR1 and CDR2 (germline): SEHNR, FQNEAQ (reference sequence). The DNA of the CDR3 is TGTGCCAGCAGCTTAGTGGGCGGGCAGAACACTGAAGCTTTCTTT. This sequence encodes CASSLVGGQNTEAFF.

This clonotype was recorded a few times. This sequence joins TRBV2 and TRBJ2-7; D possibly corresponds to TRBD2 (6 bases). Germline CDR1 reads SNHLY; CDR2 reads FYNNEI. This CDR3 has 14 residues. V gave up 3 bases and J gave up 5 bases, with 14 bases separating them. Written as DNA, the CDR3 is TGTGCCAGCAGTGACAGGGACTCGGGCGACGAGCAGTACTTC. Translated, it gives CASSDRDSGDEQYF.

The chain uses TRBV4-1 and TRBJ1-1; D is undetermined. Trimming stripped 4 bases from V and 8 bases from J, with 11 bases between. CDR3 length equals 12 residues. CDR1 and CDR2 (germline): MGHRA, YSYEKL. CDR3 bases: TGCGCCAGCAGCCCAGAACCACCAGAAGCTTTCTTT. As protein: CASSPEPPEAFF.

This chain joins TRBV6-2 or TRBV6-3 and TRBJ2-7, with D possibly matching TRBD1 (5 bases). The CDR3 is 13 residues long. Trimming stripped 0 bases from V and 5 bases from J, with 8 bases between. Germline-derived CDR1 and CDR2 are MNHEY and SVGEGT. The CDR3: CASSYSRVHEQYF. Written as DNA, the CDR3 is TGTGCCAGCAGTTACTCCAGGGTCCACGAGCAGTACTTC.

This clonotype was recorded at least ten times. The chain joins TRBV7-2 to TRBJ1-1; unclear D gene. CDR1 and CDR2 from the germline V gene are SGHTA and FQGNSA. The CDR3 loop spans 15 amino acids. V lost 4 bases, J lost 2 bases, and 14 bases lay in between. CDR3 residues: CASSYLRGLNTEAFF. The CDR3 DNA sequence: TGTGCCAGCAGCTACCTCCGAGGGCTCAACACTGAAGCTTTCTTT. Together with reference TRBV7-2 and TRBJ1-1, the CDR3 gives the full variable domain: GAGVSQSPSNKVTEKGKDVELRCDPISGHTALYWYRQSLGQGLEFLIYFQGNSAPDKSGLPSDRFSAERTGGSVSTLTIQRTQQEDSAVYLCASSYLRGLNTEAFFGQGTRLTVV.

This clonotype was found many times. The chain recombines TRBV12-3 or TRBV12-4 with TRBJ2-5; D not resolved. This CDR3 contains 13 residues. The V end was cut by 3 bases, the J end by 5 bases, with 10 bases between. The CDR3, as DNA: TGTGCCAGCAGTTTGCACGTCCGGGAGACCCAGTACTTC. It yields the protein CASSLHVRETQYF.

Comment on this clonotype: A junction end diverges from the germline sequence, so it may reflect a read error. The rearrangement links TRBV19 to TRBJ1-1, with D maybe TRBD1 (5 bases). Germline loops: CDR1 LNHDA, CDR2 SQIVND (reference sequence). The CDR3 covers 11 residues. The chain's CDR3 is CVSTGNTEAFF. CDR3 nucleotides: TGTGTCAGTACAGGTAACACTGAAGCTTTCTTT.

V and J are TRBV15 and TRBJ2-4; D perhaps matches TRBD1 (6 bases). The CDR3 totals 14 residues. The germline V gene encodes CDR1 LNHNV and CDR2 YYDKDF (reference sequence). Trimming removed 4 bases from V and 2 bases from J, with 9 bases in between. CDR3: CATSTRGPKNIQYF. The CDR3 bases are TGTGCCACCAGCACCAGGGGTCCCAAAAACATTCAGTACTTC.

This clonotype was seen a few times. The rearrangement joins TRBV6-2 or TRBV6-3 to TRBJ1-3, with D uncertain. The CDR3 loop spans 16 amino acids. Per the germline V gene, CDR1 is MNHEY and CDR2 is SVGEGT. V was clipped by 2 bases and J by 0 bases, with 11 bases between them. This CDR3 is CASSYHDGSSGNTIYF. The DNA of the CDR3 is TGTGCCAGCAGTTACCATGACGGGAGCTCTGGAAACACCATATATTTT.

V usage is TRBV7-9 and J usage is TRBJ1-1; perhaps TRBD1 as D (5 bases). This CDR3 has 15 residues. V lost 1 base to trimming and J lost 1 base, with 10 bases between them. In germline, CDR1 is SEHNR, CDR2 FQNEAQ (reference sequence). The CDR3 spells CASSLDGGSNTEAFF. CDR3 sequence (DNA): TGTGCCAGCAGCTTAGACGGGGGGTCGAACACTGAAGCTTTCTTT.

J is TRBJ2-1 and V is TRBV5-5; TRBD1 aligns across 8 bases. The CDR3 length is 15 residues. Trimming cost V 2 bases and J 3 bases; bases outside gene matches: 4. The germline gives CDR1 SGHKS, CDR2 YYEKEE (reference sequence). The CDR3 nucleotides read TGTGCCAGCAGCTTAATGGGACAGGACTACAATGAGCAGTTCTTC. Protein sequence: CASSLMGQDYNEQFF.

The chain carries TRBV4-1 and TRBJ2-1, with D perhaps being TRBD1 or TRBD2 (5 bases each). Between the trimmed V and J ends, which lost 0 bases and 13 bases, there was a span of 10 bases. The CDR3 length is 12 residues. The V gene's germline CDR1 is MGHRA and CDR2 YSYEKL. DNA of the CDR3: TGCGCCAGCAGCCAAGATGGGGGAGCCCAGTTCTTC. Protein sequence: CASSQDGGAQFF.

This chain connects TRBV6-6 to TRBJ2-5; D perhaps matches TRBD1 (6 bases). The V gene lost 2 bases and the J gene lost 5 bases, with 12 bases spanning the gap. There are 14 residues in the CDR3. Germline assignment: CDR1 MNHNY and CDR2 SVGAGI (reference sequence). In nucleotides, the CDR3 is TGTGCCAGCAGTTACCCGGACAGTTGGGAGACCCAGTACTTC. It translates to CASSYPDSWETQYF.

The CDR3 nucleotides read TGTGCCAGCAGCGGCCCAGGGACCGAAAACATTCAGTACTTC. Translating it yields CASSGPGTENIQYF. V gene TRBV7-9 combines with J gene TRBJ2-4; TRBD1 or TRBD2 may be the D gene (5 bases each). Germline CDR1 reads SEHNR; CDR2 reads FQNEAQ (reference sequence). With 5 bases removed from V and 5 bases from J, the gap between germline ends came to 13 bases. The CDR3 is made up of 14 amino acids.

V and J are TRBV4-1 and TRBJ1-1; D may be TRBD1 (5 bases). Trimming removed 4 bases at V and 7 bases at J, with 13 bases between. CDR1 MGHRA and CDR2 YSYEKL come from the germline V gene. The CDR3 extends over 13 amino acids. The CDR3 protein is CASSRVGHGEAFF. CDR3 in DNA: TGCGCCAGCAGCCGAGTAGGACACGGTGAAGCTTTCTTT.

The chain uses TRBV19 and TRBJ2-1; weak D call: TRBD2 (6 bases). Germline V gene lookup returns CDR1 LNHDA and CDR2 SQIVND (reference sequence). The CDR3 is 11 amino acids. The V and J ends lost 10 bases and 7 bases respectively, with 11 bases between them. The CDR3 protein is CATSEGNEQFF. The CDR3 region has the DNA TGTGCCACTAGCGAAGGAAATGAGCAGTTCTTC.

This clonotype was counted between two and nine times. The chain joins TRBV6-1 to TRBJ1-1; D remains ambiguous. Trimming removed 0 bases at V and 7 bases at J, with 3 bases between. This CDR3 has 11 residues. The germline V gene encodes CDR1 MNHNS and CDR2 SASEGT. The CDR3 nucleotides are TGTGCCAGCAGTGAAGCAGTTGAAGCTTTCTTT. Residues: CASSEAVEAFF.

This clonotype showed up just a few times. The rearrangement uses TRBV7-9 and TRBJ2-1; 9 nucleotides match TRBD2. Per germline, CDR1 SEHNR and CDR2 FQNEAQ (reference sequence). Trimming removed 5 bases from V and 6 bases from J; junction bases left unmatched: 11. CDR3 length equals 16 residues. The CDR3 sequence: CASSRGGGLAFNEQFF. CDR3 sequence (DNA): TGTGCCAGCAGCCGCGGGGGGGGACTAGCATTCAATGAGCAGTTCTTC.

This clonotype appeared many times. The V and J genes are TRBV27 and TRBJ2-3; 9 bases agree with TRBD2. The CDR3 extends over 17 amino acids. Germline assignment: CDR1 MNHEY and CDR2 SMNVEV (reference sequence). J lost 1 base, V lost 3 bases, and 8 bases had no gene match. CDR3 residues: CASSLSLWTSGTDTQYF. The CDR3 coding sequence is TGTGCCAGCAGTTTGAGCCTCTGGACTAGCGGCACAGATACGCAGTATTTT.

V gene TRBV12-5 combines with J gene TRBJ1-6; the D is unclear. Germline-derived CDR1 and CDR2 are LGHNT and FRNRAP. The CDR3 is 18 amino acids. V was shortened by 0 bases and J by 7 bases, with 19 bases between the two germline ends. As DNA, the CDR3 is TGTGCTAGTGGTTTGGTATTTGAGGAGTTCCAAGTCAATTCACCCCTCCACTTT. This encodes CASGLVFEEFQVNSPLHF.

The chain joins TRBV7-8 to TRBJ2-1; 7 bases are shared with TRBD2. The CDR3 runs to 15 residues. The V segment lost 7 bases and the J segment 4 bases; nucleotides outside the gene matches: 10. The germline V gene has CDR1 SGHVS and CDR2 FQNEAQ. CDR3 residues: CASTQQRGPYNEQFF. In DNA, the CDR3 is TGTGCCAGCACGCAACAGCGGGGCCCTTACAATGAGCAGTTCTTC.

CDR3 bases: TGTGCCAGCAGCTTAGCTCGGGGAGACACAGATACGCAGTATTTT. It yields the protein CASSLARGDTDTQYF. This sequence joins TRBV13 and TRBJ2-3, with D maybe TRBD2 (5 bases). The germline V gene has CDR1 PRHDT and CDR2 FYEKMQ (reference sequence). The CDR3 length is 15 residues. With 1 base removed from V and 2 bases from J, the gap between germline ends came to 10 bases.

There are a few counts of this clonotype. This rearrangement joins TRBV6-2 or TRBV6-3 to TRBJ2-3; no clear D gene. The CDR3 contains 14 residues. The V and J ends lost 4 bases and 2 bases respectively, with 10 bases between them. CDR1 is MNHEY, CDR2 SVGEGT, per germline. This CDR3 is CASSSSLVTDTQYF. In nucleotides, the CDR3 is TGTGCCAGCAGTTCCTCGTTAGTCACAGATACGCAGTATTTT.

There are a few counts of this clonotype. This chain joins TRBV6-5 and TRBJ2-1, with unresolved D. The CDR3 totals 14 residues. The germline gives CDR1 MNHEY, CDR2 SVGAGI. The V end was cut by 6 bases, the J end by 0 bases, with 9 bases between. This CDR3 is CASSTPRSYNEQFF. CDR3 DNA sequence: TGTGCCAGCAGCACACCACGCTCCTACAATGAGCAGTTCTTC.